This record looks at one T cell receptor beta chain sequence and its context. Its specificity is unknown. The entry originates in a study of CD8+CD57+ T cells in acquired aplastic anemia. Overall study: Sorting CD4+ and CD8+ cells gave DNA averaging about 3.1 ug. The average read count for CD4+ cells in healthy donors was about 9.9 million. Whole-study results and caveats: It was found that roughly 29 CD8+ CDR3 sequences were shared between patients and controls.

TCR beta VDJ and CDR3 profiling used genomic DNA as template. MiXCR was run by TCRdb on the reads, yielding one entry per CDR3 protein. Found here are under 200,000 distinct CDR3 sequences, roughly 63% of them singletons; the top ten hold 45%. Germline V CDR1 and CDR2: LNHNV, YYDKDF (reference sequence). V lost 0 bases and J lost 5, with 11 bases in between. The CDR3 is made up of 14 amino acids. The chain couples TRBV15 to TRBJ2-7, with TRBD1 as a possible D gene (5 bases). The source is a human donor in good health. Source material: sorted CD4+, CD8+, or CD8+CD57+ T cells (not recorded which) from PBMCs. The CDR3 region has the DNA TGTGCCACCAGCAGAGATAGCTGGGGCCACGAGCAGTACTTC. Amino acids: CATSRDSWGHEQYF.